The TCR beta chain described here comes from a study of cytomegalovirus exposure and HLA in healthy donors (dated by TCRdb to about 2017). A note on the overall study: According to an earlier analysis of several hundred of the donors, about 179 million T cells yielded 117 million unique TCR beta sequences and roughly 280 Gb of sequence data. Roughly 290 gigabases of sequencing data and around 88 million unique TCR sequences made up an early release that covered 500 to 700 HLA-typed donors. Among the approximately 430 genotyped donors, under 90% belonged to the genetic ancestry cluster associated with self-reported Caucasian donors. The aim of the study was to test whether cataloging public T cell receptors could identify signatures of past pathogen exposure. The study used immunosequencing to profile the T cell repertoires of several hundred subjects and linked those repertoires to cytomegalovirus serostatus. A separate validation cohort of over 95 different subjects was used in addition to the roughly 700-subject first cohort. To predict cytomegalovirus infection status, the study brought together high-throughput TCR immunosequencing, statistical association of individual TCRs with disease status, and machine learning. A later analysis re-analyzed previously published TCR beta repertoires from 660 or so donors and added high-resolution HLA genotyping to study TCR occurrence patterns. The later analysis used no new phenotypic data to find candidate immune exposures, relying instead on TCR beta sequences and their occurrence across donors. To decide whether each TCR beta V gene segment behaved as functional or pseudogenic, an earlier analysis of 587 of the donors relied on high-throughput TCR beta sequencing. Donor age, sex, ethnicity and CMV serostatus were collected together with the repertoire data. A later genetic analysis used genome-wide SNP genotypes for about three fifths of the 666 donors, treating that subset as a discovery cohort. Every discovery cohort repertoire had been produced on one sequencing platform. Both class I and class II loci were covered by HLA typing, at four-digit resolution. The number of donors typed differed by locus, with 629-630 for A, B, C, DRB1 and DQB1, approximately 500 for DQA1, over 600 for DPA1, and approximately 470 for DPB1. A few DR-DQ haplotypes were treated as single units for association and clustering because of strong linkage in the cohort. Among a few hundred genotyped donors of the cohort, an average of 235,054 unique TCR beta nucleotide sequences were sequenced per donor, around 20% of them non-productive. Beyond this particular receptor, the publication reports: Immune exposure information for the cohort was limited to CMV serostatus. In both the original and validation cohorts, the classifier was reported to diagnose cytomegalovirus status with high specificity and sensitivity. A later analysis found that most CMV-associated TCR beta chains appeared HLA-restricted, with HLA associations seemingly driven largely by CMV exposure. This cohort had only TCR beta chains sequenced, and the lack of alpha or paired-chain data limited which features could be detected. Roughly uniform sequencing depth across donors was assumed in presence/absence analyses, although this assumption may not hold. Because some donors lacked HLA typing at each locus, the association tests relied only on the typed subset. According to a later analysis, TCR association rates differed among HLA loci, with DRB1 alleles showing the most associated TCRs and HLA-C alleles showing the fewest. A group of highly shared sequence variants was considered likely to be a technical artifact of the sequencing pipeline. Specific HLA alleles were associated with 15,000 to 20,000 TCR beta sequences at a false discovery rate of 0.05 in a later analysis. When HLA alleles, especially DR and DQ, strongly co-occurred, TCR associations were difficult to assign to individual alleles. According to the authors, the approach could potentially be generalized to other disease states and immunological phenotypes. In an earlier analysis of under 600 of the donors, most TCR beta V segments were observed in productive rearrangements about 90% or about 30% of the time, broadly matching IMGT annotations. The study gave a list of about 150 TCR beta chains associated with cytomegalovirus. Most TCR sequences were observed very rarely across donors, whereas some public TCRs were present in many individuals. Because the 87-base-pair reads could not distinguish some IMGT-functional V segments, including TRBV6-2 and TRBV6-3, those segments were excluded. Because counts were too low, seventeen rarely observed V segments, including chromosome 9 orphons, were left out of the earlier analysis of roughly 600 of the donors. A few of the identified cytomegalovirus-associated TCR beta chains were confirmed in vitro to be specific for cytomegalovirus antigens. Correlated functional status among segregating V segments might be attributable to linkage disequilibrium, but an unknown experimental factor could not be ruled out. A later analysis reported that several top co-occurrence clusters appeared linked to parvovirus B19, influenza, CMV and Epstein-Barr virus. An association between a missense DCLRE1C variant and V-gene and J-gene trimming of TCR beta chains was found in a later genetic analysis and replicated in an independent cohort. In a later genetic analysis, fewer N-insertions in productive TCRs were reported among donors in an Asian-associated ancestry cluster than the roughly 700-donor mean. In a later analysis, HLA-associated TCR beta chains showed more clonal expansion and lower generation probabilities than non-associated chains that were equally common. A further reported finding was that TCR beta sequences accurately predicted the HLA-A and HLA-B alleles for most subjects in the first cohort.

The method behind the library was the immunoSEQ multiplex PCR assay. For the multiplex PCR, a mixture combining 60 forward primers for TCR Vbeta segments and 13 reverse primers for TCR Jbeta segments was used. A multiplex PCR assay on genomic DNA amplified the CDR3 region of rearranged TCR beta genes. On the Illumina HiSeq System, the amplified TCR beta libraries were sequenced as 87-base-pair reads. On the authors' methods: In a later analysis, 77 million or so unique TCR beta chains were counted across the roughly 670 repertoires, and roughly 11 million of these chains were shared by at least two donors. Raw reads were error-corrected and collapsed into unique sequences with a nearest-neighbor algorithm that merged closely related sequences to remove PCR and sequencing errors. To assign V, D and J gene segments, CDR3 sequences were aligned to IMGT reference sequences. For a sequence to be retained, a match of at least six nucleotides was required to both a V gene segment and a J gene segment. A rearrangement was called productive if the CDR3 had no stop codons and remained in frame with V and J, and every other rearrangement was called non-productive. Following IMGT convention, CDR3 was defined as the stretch from the second conserved V-encoded cysteine to the conserved J-encoded phenylalanine. In an earlier analysis of around 540 of the donors, sequences lacking an unambiguous match to a single V gene segment were excluded. In an earlier analysis of a few hundred of the donors, V segments were called functional above 56.7% productive rearrangements and were called segregating when the between-donor standard deviation exceeded 5%. A statistical classification framework was developed to diagnose cytomegalovirus status using the catalog of TCR beta chain sequences. In a later analysis, V and J genes were assigned by comparing TCR nucleotide sequences against IMGT/GENE-DB human TR gene sequences. Using the TCRdist pipeline, a later analysis assigned CDR3 sequences along with most-parsimonious VDJ recombination scenarios. A later analysis defined each TCR beta chain by its CDR3 amino acid sequence plus V-gene family, and excluded reads lacking a unique V-gene family. A later analysis removed several hundred highly shared, low-generation-probability nucleotide sequences to deal with suspected cross-contamination and a sequencing artifact. A later analysis calculated a clonal expansion index for each public chain from normalized within-repertoire ranks of inferred template counts. In a later analysis, generation probabilities were computed with a VDJ recombination model fitted to out-of-frame rearrangements, and the resulting probabilities were checked against IGoR. A later analysis scored TCR-TCR, TCR-HLA and TCR-CMV co-occurrence with hypergeometric tests, applying a repertoire-size bias correction to TCR pairs. In a later analysis, false discovery rates were estimated by permuting HLA or CMV assignments 20 times. In a later analysis, co-occurring TCRs were grouped with DBSCAN, and TCRdist sequence similarity was added when clustering was performed within HLA-allele-positive subsets. Repertoires with fewer than 30,000 or more than 120,000 public chains, plus five repertoires with anomalous nucleotide sharing, were excluded from co-occurrence clustering. What TCRdb holds here is the immuneACCESS table cut down to in-frame rearrangements. Part of the clones is not present; checked against another copy, under half of the missing clones reflect an unresolved V gene, and the others are unexplained. That table is the source of V, J and clone size, and D and trimming were worked out from the DNA. The sample records 100,000 to 150,000 clones, around 77% of which are singletons. Of the sample, roughly 13% falls within the top ten clones.

The cohort consisted of approximately 670 healthy bone marrow donors. Cohort members were all nominally healthy when sampled, although unrecorded immune exposures were likely present. The donor was CMV seropositive and was included in the group of 250 to 300 seropositive cohort members. A peripheral blood sample was provided by each donor, and peripheral blood mononuclear cells were used for TCR beta sequencing. The Qiagen DNeasy Blood Extraction Kit was used to extract genomic DNA from the blood cell samples. Details on this clone: Its antigen specificity is not known. No much larger clone exists at a distance of one base, and base qualities are not known.

CDR1 and CDR2 were assigned from the germline V gene as SGHRS and YFSETQ. Cut back by 4 bases and 2 bases, the V and J ends lie 10 bases apart. Spanning cysteine to phenylalanine, the CDR3 consists of 13 amino acids. This entry keeps only the CDR3 DNA: 39 bases, framed from base 1. This clonotype was obtained from a woman aged 35 to 49 in good health and CMV-seropositive. This sequence uses TRBV5-1 and TRBJ2-7, with no confidently assigned D gene. Sequences were obtained from PBMCs. The CDR3 loop reads CASSVVDTYEQYF. The nucleotide sequence reads as follows: TGCGCCAGCAGCGTCGTAGACACCTACGAGCAGTACTTC.